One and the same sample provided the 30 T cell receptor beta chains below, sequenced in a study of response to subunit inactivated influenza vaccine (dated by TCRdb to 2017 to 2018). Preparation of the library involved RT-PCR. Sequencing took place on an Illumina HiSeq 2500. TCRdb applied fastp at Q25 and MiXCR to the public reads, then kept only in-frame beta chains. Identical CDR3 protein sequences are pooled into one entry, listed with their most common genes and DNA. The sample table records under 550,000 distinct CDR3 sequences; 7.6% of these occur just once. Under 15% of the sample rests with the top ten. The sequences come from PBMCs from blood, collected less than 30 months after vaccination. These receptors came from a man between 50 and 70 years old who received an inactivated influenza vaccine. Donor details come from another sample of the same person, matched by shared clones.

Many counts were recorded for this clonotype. Written as DNA, the CDR3 is TGCAGTGCTATGAACAGGGTAGACACCATATATTTT. This translates into CSAMNRVDTIYF. The chain has TRBV20-1 and TRBJ1-3, with D possibly TRBD1 on 6 matching bases. This CDR3 has 12 residues. Germline CDR1 and CDR2: DFQATT and SNEGSKA (reference sequence). V lost 4 bases to trimming and J lost 8 bases, with 12 bases between them.

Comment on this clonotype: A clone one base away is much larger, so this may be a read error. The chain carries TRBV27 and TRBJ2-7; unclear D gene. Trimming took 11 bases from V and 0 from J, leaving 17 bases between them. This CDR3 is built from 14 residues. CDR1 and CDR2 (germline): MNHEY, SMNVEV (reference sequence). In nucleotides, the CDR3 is TGTGCCGGCAAAGGGCGGCAGAGCTCCTACGAGCAGTACTTC. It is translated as CAGKGRQSSYEQYF.

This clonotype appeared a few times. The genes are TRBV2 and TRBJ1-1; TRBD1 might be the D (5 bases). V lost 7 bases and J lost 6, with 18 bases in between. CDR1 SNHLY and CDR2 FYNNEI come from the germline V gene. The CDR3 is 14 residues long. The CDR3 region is CASTGETSSSEAFF. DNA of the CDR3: TGTGCCAGCACGGGGGAAACATCTAGCTCTGAAGCTTTCTTT.

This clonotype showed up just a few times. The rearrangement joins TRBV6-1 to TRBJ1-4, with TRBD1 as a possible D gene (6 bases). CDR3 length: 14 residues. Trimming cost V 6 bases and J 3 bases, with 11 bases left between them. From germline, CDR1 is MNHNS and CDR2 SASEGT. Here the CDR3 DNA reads TGTGCCAGCAGACTAGGGGGGTCTAATGAAAAACTGTTTTTT. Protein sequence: CASRLGGSNEKLFF.

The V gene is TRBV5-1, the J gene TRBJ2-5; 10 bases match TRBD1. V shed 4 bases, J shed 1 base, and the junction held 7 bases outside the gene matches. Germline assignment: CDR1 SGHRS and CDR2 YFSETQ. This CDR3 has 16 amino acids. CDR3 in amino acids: CASSSRTGGPQETQYF. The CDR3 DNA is TGCGCCAGCAGCAGTCGGACAGGGGGACCCCAAGAGACCCAGTACTTC. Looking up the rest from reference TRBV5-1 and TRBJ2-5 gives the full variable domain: KAGVTQTPRYLIKTRGQQVTLSCSPISGHRSVSWYQQTPGQGLQFLFEYFSETQRNKGNFPGRFSGRQFSNSRSEMNVSTLELGDSALYLCASSSRTGGPQETQYFGPGTRLLVL.

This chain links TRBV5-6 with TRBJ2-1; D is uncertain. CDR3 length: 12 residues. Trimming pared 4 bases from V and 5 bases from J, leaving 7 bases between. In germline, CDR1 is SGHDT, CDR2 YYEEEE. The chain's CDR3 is CASSRINNEQFF. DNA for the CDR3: TGTGCCAGCAGCCGTATTAACAATGAGCAGTTCTTC.

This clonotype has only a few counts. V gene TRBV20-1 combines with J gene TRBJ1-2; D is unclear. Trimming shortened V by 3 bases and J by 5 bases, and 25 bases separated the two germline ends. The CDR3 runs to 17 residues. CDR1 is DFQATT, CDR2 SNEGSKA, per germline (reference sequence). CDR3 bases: TGCAGTGCTAGTGCCCTATTACTAGGTCCCCTGAAGTATGGCTACACCTTC. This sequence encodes CSASALLLGPLKYGYTF.

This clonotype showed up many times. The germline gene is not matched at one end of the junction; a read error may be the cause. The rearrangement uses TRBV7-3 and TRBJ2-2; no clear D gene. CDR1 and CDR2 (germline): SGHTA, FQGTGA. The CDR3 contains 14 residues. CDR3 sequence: CASSLSRNTGELFF. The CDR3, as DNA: TGTGCCAGCAGTTTAAGTCGGAACACCGGGGAGCTGTTTTTT.

The CDR3 DNA follows: TGCGCCAGCAGCCTTGGGGTCTACCTCAATGAGCAGTTCTTC. Encoded protein: CASSLGVYLNEQFF. V is TRBV4-3 and J is TRBJ2-1; D is unresolved. Trimming left V 4 bases short and J 6 bases short, with 13 bases between. This CDR3 region has 14 residues. Per germline, CDR1 LGHNA and CDR2 YSLEER.

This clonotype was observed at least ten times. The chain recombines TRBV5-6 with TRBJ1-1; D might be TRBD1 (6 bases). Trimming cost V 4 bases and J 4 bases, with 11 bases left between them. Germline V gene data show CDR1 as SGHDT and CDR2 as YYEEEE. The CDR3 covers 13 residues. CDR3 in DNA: TGTGCCAGCAGCCCAAGGGGGGTCACTGAAGCTTTCTTT. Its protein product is CASSPRGVTEAFF.

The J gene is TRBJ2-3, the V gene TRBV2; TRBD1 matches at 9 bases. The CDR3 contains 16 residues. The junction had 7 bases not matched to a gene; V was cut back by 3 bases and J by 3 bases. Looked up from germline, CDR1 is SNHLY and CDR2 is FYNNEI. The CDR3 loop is CASSEDRGRATDTQYF. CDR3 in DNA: TGTGCCAGCAGTGAGGACAGGGGCAGAGCTACAGATACGCAGTATTTT.

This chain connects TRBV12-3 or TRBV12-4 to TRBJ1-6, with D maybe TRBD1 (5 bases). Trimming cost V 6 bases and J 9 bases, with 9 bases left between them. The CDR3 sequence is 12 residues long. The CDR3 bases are TGTGCCAGCAGCGGGACGCCTTCACCCCTCCACTTT. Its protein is CASSGTPSPLHF.

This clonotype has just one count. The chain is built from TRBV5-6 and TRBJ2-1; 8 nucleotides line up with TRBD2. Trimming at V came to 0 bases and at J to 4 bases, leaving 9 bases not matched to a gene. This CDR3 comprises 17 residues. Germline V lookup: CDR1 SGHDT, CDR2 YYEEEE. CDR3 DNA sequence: TGTGCCAGCAGCTTGGAAGGACTAGCCGCCCCTTACAATGAGCAGTTCTTC. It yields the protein CASSLEGLAAPYNEQFF.

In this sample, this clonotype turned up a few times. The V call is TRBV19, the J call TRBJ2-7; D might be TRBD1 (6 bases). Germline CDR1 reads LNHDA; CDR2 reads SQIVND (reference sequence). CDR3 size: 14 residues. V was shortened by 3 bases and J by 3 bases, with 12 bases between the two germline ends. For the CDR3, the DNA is TGTGCCAGTAGTATTGATGGGGGCTTCTACGAGCAGTACTTC. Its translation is CASSIDGGFYEQYF.

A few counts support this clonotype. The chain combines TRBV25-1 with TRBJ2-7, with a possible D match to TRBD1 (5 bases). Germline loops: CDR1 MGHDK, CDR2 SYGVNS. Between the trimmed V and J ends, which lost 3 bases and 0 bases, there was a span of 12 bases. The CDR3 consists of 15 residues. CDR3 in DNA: TGTGCCAGCAGTGACTACAGGCTCAGCTCCTACGAGCAGTACTTC. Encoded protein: CASSDYRLSSYEQYF.

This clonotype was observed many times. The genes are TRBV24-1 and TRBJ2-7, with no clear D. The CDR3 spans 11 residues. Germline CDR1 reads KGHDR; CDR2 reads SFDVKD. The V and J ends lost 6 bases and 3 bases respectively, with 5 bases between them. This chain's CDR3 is CATSNLYEQYF. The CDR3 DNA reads TGTGCCACCAGTAACCTCTACGAGCAGTACTTC.

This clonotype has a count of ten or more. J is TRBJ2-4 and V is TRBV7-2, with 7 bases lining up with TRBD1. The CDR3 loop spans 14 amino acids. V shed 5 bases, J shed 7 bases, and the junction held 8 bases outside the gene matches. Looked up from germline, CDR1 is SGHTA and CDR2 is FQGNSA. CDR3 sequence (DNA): TGTGCCAGCAGCCCCCAGGGGACAGCCAACATTCAGTACTTC. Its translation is CASSPQGTANIQYF.

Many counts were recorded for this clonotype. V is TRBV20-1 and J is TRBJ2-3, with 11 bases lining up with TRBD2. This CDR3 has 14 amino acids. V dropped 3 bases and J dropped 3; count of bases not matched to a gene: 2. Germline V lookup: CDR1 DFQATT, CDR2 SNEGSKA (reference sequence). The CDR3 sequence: CSARGTSGTDTQYF. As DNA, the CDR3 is TGCAGTGCTAGGGGGACTAGCGGTACAGATACGCAGTATTTT.

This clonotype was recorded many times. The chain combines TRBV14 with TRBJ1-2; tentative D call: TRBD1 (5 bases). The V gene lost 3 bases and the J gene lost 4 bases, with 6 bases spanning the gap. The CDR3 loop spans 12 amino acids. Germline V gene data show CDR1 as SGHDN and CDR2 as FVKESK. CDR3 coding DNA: TGTGCCAGCAGCCAGGGGGGCTATGGCTACACCTTC. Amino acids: CASSQGGYGYTF. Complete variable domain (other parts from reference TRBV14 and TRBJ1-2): EAGVTQFPSHSVIEKGQTVTLRCDPISGHDNLYWYRRVMGKEIKFLLHFVKESKQDESGMPNNRFLAERTGGTYSTLKVQPAELEDSGVYFCASSQGGYGYTFGSGTRLTVV.

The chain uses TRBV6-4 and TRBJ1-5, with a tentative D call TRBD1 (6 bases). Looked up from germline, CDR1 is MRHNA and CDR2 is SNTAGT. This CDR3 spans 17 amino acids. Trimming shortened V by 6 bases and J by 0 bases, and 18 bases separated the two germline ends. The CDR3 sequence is CASRPGHQPVSNQPQHF. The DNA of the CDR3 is TGTGCCAGCAGACCGGGACATCAACCCGTTAGCAATCAGCCCCAGCATTTT.

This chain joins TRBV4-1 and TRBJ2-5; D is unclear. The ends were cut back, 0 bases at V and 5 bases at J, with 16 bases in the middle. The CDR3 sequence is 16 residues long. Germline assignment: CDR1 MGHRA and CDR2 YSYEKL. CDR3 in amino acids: CASSQDDLGGQETQYF. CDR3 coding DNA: TGCGCCAGCAGCCAAGATGACCTGGGCGGTCAGGAGACCCAGTACTTC.

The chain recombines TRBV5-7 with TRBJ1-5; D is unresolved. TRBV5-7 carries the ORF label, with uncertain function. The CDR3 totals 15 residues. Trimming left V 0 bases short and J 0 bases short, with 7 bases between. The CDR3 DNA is TGTGCCAGCAGCTTGGAAAGGTTTAGCAATCAGCCCCAGCATTTT. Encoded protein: CASSLERFSNQPQHF.

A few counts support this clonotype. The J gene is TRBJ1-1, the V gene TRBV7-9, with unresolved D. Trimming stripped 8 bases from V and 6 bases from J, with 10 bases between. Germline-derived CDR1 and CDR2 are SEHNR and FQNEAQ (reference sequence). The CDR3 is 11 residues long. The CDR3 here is CASGRLAEAFF. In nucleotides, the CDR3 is TGTGCCAGCGGGAGGTTAGCTGAAGCTTTCTTT.

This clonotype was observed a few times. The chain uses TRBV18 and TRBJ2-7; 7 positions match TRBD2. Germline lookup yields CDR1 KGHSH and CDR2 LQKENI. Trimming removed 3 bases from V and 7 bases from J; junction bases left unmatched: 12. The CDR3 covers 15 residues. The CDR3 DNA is TGTGCCAGCTCACCCTCGGGGGGTCCCACCGGAGAGCAGTACTTC. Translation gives CASSPSGGPTGEQYF.

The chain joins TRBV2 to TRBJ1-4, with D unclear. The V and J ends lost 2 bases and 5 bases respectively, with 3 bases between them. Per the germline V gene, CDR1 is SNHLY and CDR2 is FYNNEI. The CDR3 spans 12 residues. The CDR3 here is CASSERNEKLFF. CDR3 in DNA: TGTGCCAGCAGTGAACGGAATGAAAAACTGTTTTTT.

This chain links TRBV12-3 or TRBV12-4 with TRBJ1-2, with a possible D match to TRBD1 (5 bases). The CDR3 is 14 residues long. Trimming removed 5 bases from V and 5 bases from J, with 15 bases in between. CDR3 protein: CASSPGTPPYGYTF. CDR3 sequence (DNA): TGTGCCAGCAGTCCGGGGACTCCTCCTTATGGCTACACCTTC.

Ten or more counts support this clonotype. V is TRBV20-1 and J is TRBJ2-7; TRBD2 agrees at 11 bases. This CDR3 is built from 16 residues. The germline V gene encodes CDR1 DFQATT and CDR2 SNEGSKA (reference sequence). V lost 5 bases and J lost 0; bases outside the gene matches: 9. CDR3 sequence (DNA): TGCAGTGCTGGGAAGACCGGGACTAGCGGCTCCTACGAGCAGTACTTC. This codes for CSAGKTGTSGSYEQYF.

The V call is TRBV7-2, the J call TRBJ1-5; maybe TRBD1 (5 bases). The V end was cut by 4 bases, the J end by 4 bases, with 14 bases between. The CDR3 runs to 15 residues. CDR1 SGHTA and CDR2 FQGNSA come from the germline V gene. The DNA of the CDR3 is TGTGCCAGCAGCTCAGAGTGGGGGGGGAATCAGCCCCAGCATTTT. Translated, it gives CASSSEWGGNQPQHF.

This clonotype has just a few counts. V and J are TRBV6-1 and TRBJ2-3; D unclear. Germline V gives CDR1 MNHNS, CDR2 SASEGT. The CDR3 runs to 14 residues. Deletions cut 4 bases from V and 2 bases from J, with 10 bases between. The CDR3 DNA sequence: TGTGCCAGCAGTGGCCGCCCTTACACAGATACGCAGTATTTT. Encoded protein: CASSGRPYTDTQYF.

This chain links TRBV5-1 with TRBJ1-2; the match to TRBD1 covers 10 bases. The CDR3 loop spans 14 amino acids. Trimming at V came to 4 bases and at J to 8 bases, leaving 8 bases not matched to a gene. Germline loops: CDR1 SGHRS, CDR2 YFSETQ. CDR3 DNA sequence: TGCGCCAGCAGCCTGACAGGGGGCGATGAGGGCTACACCTTC. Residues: CASSLTGGDEGYTF.